The entry below gives a single T cell receptor (beta chain) sequence along with its context. In the library, individual cDNA molecules carried attached unique molecular identifiers. In TCRdb, the 5' RACE reads were re-called with MiXCR into one record per CDR3 protein. The repertoire consists of about 64,000 distinct CDR3 sequences, with approximately 10% occurring once and the leading ten covering less than 3.5%. The data stem from a study of early T cells in non-severe SARS-CoV-2 infection. Between the trimmed V and J ends, which lost 4 bases and 3 bases, there was a span of 8 bases. CDR3 size: 13 residues. The germline V gene has CDR1 SGHNT and CDR2 YYREEE (reference sequence).

This chain uses TRBV5-4 with TRBJ2-1, with D perhaps TRBD1 (5 bases). The origin of this receptor is an adult who was a healthcare worker with PCR-confirmed SARS-CoV-2 infection or an uninfected control (not recorded which). The sample consisted of whole blood, taken at baseline. The CDR3 reads CASSQGVYNEQFF. In DNA, the CDR3 is TGTGCCAGCAGCCAAGGGGTCTACAATGAGCAGTTCTTC.